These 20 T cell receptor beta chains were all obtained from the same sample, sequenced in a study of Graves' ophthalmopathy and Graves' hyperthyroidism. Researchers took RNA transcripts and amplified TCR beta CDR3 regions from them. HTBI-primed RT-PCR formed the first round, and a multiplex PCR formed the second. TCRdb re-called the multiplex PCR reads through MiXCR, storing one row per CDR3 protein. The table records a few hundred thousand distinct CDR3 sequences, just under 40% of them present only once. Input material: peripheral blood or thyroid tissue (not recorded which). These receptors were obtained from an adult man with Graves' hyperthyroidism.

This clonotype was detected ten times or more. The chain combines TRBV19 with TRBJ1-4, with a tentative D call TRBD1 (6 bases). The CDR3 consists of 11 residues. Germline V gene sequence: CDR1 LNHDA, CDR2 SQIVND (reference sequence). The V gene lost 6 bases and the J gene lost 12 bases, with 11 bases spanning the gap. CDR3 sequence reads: CASRDSAQLFF. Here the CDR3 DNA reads TGTGCCAGTAGGGACAGTGCTCAACTGTTTTTT. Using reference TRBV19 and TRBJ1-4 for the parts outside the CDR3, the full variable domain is DGGITQSPKYLFRKEGQNVTLSCEQNLNHDAMYWYRQDPGQGLRLIYYSQIVNDFQKGDIAEGYSVSREKKESFPLTVTSAQKNPTAFYLCASRDSAQLFFGSGTQLSVL.

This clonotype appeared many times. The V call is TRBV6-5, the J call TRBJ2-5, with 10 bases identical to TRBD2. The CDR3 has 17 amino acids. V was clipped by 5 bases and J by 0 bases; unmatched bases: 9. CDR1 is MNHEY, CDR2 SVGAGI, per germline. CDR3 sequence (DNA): TGTGCCAGCAGTAGAAGACGGACTAGCGGTAACCAAGAGACCCAGTACTTC. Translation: CASSRRRTSGNQETQYF.

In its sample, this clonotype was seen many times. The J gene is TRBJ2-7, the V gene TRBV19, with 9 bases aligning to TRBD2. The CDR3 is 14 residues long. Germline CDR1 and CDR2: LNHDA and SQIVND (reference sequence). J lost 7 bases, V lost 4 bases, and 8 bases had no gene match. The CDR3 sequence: CASSKPGLAGEQYF. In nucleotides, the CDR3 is TGTGCCAGTAGTAAACCGGGACTAGCTGGGGAGCAGTACTTC.

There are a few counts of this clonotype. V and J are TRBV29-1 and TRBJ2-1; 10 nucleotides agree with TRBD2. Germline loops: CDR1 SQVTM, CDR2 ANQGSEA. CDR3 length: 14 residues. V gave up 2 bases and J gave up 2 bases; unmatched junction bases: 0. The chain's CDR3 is CSVELAGAYNEQFF. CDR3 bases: TGCAGCGTTGAACTAGCGGGAGCCTACAATGAGCAGTTCTTC.

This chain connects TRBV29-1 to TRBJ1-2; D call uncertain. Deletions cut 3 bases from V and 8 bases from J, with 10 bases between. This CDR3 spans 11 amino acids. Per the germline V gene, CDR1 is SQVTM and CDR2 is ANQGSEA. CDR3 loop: CSVERREGYTF. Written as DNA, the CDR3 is TGCAGCGTTGAGCGGCGGGAGGGCTACACCTTC.

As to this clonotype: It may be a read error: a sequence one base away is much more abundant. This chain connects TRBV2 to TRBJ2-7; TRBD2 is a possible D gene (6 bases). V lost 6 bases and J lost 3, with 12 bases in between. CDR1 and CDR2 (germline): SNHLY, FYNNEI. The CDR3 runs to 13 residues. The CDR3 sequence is CASSWGLFYEQYF. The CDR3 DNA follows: TGTGCCAGCAGCTGGGGACTTTTCTACGAGCAGTACTTC.

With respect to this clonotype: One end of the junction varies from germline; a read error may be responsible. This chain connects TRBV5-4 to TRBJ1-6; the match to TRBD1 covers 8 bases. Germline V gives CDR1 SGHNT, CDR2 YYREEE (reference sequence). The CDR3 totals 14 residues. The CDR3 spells CASSWQGANSPLQF. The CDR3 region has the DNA TGTGCCAGCAGCTGGCAGGGGGCTAATTCACCCCTCCAGTTT.

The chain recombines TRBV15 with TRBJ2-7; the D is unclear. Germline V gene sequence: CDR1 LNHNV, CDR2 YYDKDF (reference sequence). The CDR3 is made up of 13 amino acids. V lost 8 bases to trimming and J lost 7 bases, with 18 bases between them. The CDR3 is CATAAYSGEEQYF. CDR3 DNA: TGTGCCACCGCCGCGTACTCTGGAGAGGAGCAGTACTTC.

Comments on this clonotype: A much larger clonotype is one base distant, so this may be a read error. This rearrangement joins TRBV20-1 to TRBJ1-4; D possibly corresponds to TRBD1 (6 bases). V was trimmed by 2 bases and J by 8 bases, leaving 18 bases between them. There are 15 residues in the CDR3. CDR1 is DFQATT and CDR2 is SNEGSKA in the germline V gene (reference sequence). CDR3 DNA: TGCAGTGCTAGAAAGGTCGGCAGGGGCGCAGAAAAACTGTTTTTT. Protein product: CSARKVGRGAEKLFF.

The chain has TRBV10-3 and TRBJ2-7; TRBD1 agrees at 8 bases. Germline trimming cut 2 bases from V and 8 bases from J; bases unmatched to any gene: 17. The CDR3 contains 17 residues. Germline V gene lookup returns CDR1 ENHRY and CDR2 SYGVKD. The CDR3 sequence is CAISENWVGAGGRKQYF. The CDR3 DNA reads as TGTGCCATCAGTGAGAATTGGGTTGGGGCAGGGGGCCGCAAGCAGTACTTC.

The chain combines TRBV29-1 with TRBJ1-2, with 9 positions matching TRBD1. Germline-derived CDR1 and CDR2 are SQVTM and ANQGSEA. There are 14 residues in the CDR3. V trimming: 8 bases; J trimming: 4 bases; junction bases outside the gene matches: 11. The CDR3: CSSLTGGAIYGYTF. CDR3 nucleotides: TGCAGCAGTCTTACAGGGGGCGCGATCTATGGCTACACCTTC.

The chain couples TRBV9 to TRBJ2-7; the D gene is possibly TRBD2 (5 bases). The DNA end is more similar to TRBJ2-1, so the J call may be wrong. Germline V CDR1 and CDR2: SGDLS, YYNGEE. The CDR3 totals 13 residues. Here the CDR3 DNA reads TGTGCCAGCAGCGTAGGAGGCAGCGGTGAGCAGTTCTTC. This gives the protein CASSVGGSGEQFF.

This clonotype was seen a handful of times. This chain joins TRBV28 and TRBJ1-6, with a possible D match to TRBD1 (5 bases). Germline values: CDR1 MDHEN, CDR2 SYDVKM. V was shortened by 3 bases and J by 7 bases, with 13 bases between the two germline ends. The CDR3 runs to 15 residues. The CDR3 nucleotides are TGTGCCAGCAGTTTGGTTGGGGCGCGGAATTCACCCCTCCACTTT. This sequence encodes CASSLVGARNSPLHF.

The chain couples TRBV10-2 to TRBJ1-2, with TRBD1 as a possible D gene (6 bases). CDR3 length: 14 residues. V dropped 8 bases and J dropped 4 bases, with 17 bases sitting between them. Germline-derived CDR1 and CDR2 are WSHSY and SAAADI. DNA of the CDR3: TGCGCCAGCGTTGAACGGGACAATGGCTATGGCTACACCTTC. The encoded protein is CASVERDNGYGYTF.

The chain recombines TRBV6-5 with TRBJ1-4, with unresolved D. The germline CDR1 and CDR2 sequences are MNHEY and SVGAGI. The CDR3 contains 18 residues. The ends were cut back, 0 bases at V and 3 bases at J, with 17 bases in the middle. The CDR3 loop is CASSYSQVAGRSNEKLFF. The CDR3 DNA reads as TGTGCCAGCAGTTACTCTCAGGTGGCAGGACGGTCTAATGAAAAACTGTTTTTT.

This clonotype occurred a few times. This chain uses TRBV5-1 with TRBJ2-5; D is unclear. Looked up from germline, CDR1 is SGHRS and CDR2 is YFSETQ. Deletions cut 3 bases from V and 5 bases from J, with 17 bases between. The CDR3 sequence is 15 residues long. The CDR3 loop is CASSYGRFDVETQYF. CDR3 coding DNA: TGCGCCAGCAGCTATGGACGGTTCGATGTGGAGACCCAGTACTTC.

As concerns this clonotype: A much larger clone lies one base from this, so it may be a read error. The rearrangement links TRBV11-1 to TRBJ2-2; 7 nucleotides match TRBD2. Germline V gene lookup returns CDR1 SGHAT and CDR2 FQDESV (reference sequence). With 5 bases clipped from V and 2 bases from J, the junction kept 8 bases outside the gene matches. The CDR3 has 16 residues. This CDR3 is CASSRSGAINTGELFF. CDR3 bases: TGTGCCAGCAGCCGCAGCGGGGCTATCAACACCGGGGAGCTGTTTTTT.

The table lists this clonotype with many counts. The CDR3 is CSARAPSGLTYEQYF. CDR3 sequence (DNA): TGCAGTGCTAGAGCCCCCAGCGGTTTAACCTACGAGCAGTACTTC. V is TRBV20-1 and J is TRBJ2-7, with D perhaps matching TRBD2 (5 bases). The germline V and J ends were trimmed by 1 base and 2 bases, with 15 bases remaining between them. The CDR3 has 15 residues. CDR1 is DFQATT, CDR2 SNEGSKA, per germline (reference sequence).

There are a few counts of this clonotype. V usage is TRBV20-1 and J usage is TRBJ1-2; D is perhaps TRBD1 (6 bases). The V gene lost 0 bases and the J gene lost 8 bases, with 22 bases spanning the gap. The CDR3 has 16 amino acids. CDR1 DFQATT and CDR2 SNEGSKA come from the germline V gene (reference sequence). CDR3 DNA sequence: TGCAGTGCTAGAGACACCCGTCGATTGGGGGCGGGAGGCTACACCTTC. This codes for CSARDTRRLGAGGYTF.

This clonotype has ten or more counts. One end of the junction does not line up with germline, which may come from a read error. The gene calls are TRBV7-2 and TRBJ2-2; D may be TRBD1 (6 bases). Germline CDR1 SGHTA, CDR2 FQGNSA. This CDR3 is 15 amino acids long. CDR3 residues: CASSLRTANTGELFF. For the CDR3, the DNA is TGCGCCAGCAGCTTGCGGACAGCGAACACCGGGGAGCTGTTTTTT.